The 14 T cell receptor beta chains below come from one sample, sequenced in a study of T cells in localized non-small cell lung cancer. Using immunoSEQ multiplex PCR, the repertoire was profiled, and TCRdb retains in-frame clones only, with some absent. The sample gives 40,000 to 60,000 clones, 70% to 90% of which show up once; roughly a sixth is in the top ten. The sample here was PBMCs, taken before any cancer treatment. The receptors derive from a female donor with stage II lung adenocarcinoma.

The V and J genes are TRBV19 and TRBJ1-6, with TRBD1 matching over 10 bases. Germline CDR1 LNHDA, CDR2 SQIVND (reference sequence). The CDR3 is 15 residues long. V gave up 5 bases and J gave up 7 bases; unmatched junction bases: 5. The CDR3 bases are TGTGCCAGTAGTCCCGGGACAGGGGCAAATTCACCCCTCCACTTT. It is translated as CASSPGTGANSPLHF.

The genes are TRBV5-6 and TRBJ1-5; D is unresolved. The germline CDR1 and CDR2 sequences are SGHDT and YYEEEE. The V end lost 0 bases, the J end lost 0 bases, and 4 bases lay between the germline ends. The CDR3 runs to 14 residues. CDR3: CASSLGHSNQPQHF. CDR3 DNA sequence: TGTGCCAGCAGCTTGGGCCATAGCAATCAGCCCCAGCATTTT. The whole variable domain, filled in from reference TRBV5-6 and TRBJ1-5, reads DAGVTQSPTHLIKTRGQQVTLRCSPKSGHDTVSWYQQALGQGPQFIFQYYEEEERQRGNFPDRFSGHQFPNYSSELNVNALLLGDSALYLCASSLGHSNQPQHFGDGTRLSIL.

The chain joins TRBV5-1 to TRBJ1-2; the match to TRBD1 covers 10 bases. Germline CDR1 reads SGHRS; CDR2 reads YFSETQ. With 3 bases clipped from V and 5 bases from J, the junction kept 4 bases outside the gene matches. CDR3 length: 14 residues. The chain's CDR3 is CASSYGQGEYGYTF. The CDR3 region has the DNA TGCGCCAGCAGCTACGGACAGGGGGAGTATGGCTACACCTTC. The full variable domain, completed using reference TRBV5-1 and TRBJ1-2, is KAGVTQTPRYLIKTRGQQVTLSCSPISGHRSVSWYQQTPGQGLQFLFEYFSETQRNKGNFPGRFSGRQFSNSRSEMNVSTLELGDSALYLCASSYGQGEYGYTFGSGTRLTVV.

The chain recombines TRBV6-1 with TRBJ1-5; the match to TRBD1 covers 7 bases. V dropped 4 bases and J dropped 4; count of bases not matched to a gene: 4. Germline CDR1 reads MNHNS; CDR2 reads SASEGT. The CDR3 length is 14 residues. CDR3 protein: CASSGRQGNQPQHF. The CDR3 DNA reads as TGTGCCAGCAGTGGAAGACAGGGTAATCAGCCCCAGCATTTT.

The CDR3 DNA follows: TGTGCCAGCAGTGGGGCGGGGCAGGGAAACTATGGCTACACCTTC. It codes for CASSGAGQGNYGYTF. The genes are TRBV25-1 and TRBJ1-2, with TRBD1 as a possible D gene (5 bases). This CDR3 comprises 15 residues. Trimming removed 4 bases at V and 2 bases at J, with 14 bases between. Germline V gene sequence: CDR1 MGHDK, CDR2 SYGVNS.

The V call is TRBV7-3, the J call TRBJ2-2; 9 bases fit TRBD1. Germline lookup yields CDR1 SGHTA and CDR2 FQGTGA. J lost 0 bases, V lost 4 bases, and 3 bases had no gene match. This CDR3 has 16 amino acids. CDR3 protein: CASSSTGGANTGELFF. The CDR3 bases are TGTGCCAGCAGCTCTACAGGGGGCGCGAACACCGGGGAGCTGTTTTTT.

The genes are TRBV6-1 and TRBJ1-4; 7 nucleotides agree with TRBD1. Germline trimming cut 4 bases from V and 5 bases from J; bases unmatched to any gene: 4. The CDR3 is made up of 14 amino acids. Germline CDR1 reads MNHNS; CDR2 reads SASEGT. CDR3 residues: CASSVGTANEKLFF. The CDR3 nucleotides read TGTGCCAGCAGTGTCGGGACAGCAAATGAAAAACTGTTTTTT.

This CDR3 reads CASSLERYTDTQYF. CDR3 nucleotides: TGTGCCAGCAGCTTAGAACGGTACACAGATACGCAGTATTTT. This chain connects TRBV7-6 to TRBJ2-3; D gene ambiguous. CDR1 is SGHVS, CDR2 FNYEAQ, per germline. V shed 1 base and J shed 2 bases, with 7 bases lying between them. The CDR3 covers 14 residues.

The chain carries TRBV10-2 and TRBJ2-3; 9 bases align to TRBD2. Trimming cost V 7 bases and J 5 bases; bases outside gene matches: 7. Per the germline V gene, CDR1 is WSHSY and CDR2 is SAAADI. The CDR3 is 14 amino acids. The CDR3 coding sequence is TGCGCCAGCAATGGCGGGGGGGCAGTAGATACGCAGTATTTT. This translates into CASNGGGAVDTQYF.

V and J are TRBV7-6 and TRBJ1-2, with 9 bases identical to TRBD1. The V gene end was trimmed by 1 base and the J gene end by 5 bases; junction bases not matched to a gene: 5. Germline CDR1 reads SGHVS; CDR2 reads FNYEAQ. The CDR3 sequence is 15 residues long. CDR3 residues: CASSLGTGGGYGYTF. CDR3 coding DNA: TGTGCCAGCAGCTTAGGCACAGGGGGCGGTTATGGCTACACCTTC.

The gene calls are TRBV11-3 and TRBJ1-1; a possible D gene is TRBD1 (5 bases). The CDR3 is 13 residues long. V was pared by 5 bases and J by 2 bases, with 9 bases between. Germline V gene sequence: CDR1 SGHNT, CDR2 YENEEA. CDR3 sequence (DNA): TGTGCCAGCAGCGCTACAGGAAACACTGAAGCTTTCTTT. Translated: CASSATGNTEAFF.

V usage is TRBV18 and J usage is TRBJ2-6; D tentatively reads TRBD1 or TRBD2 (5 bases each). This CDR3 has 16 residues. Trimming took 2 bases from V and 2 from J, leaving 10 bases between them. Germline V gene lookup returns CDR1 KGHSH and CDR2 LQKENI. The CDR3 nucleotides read TGTGCCAGCTCACCAATGAGAGGGGCTGGGGCCAACGTCCTGACTTTC. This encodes CASSPMRGAGANVLTF.

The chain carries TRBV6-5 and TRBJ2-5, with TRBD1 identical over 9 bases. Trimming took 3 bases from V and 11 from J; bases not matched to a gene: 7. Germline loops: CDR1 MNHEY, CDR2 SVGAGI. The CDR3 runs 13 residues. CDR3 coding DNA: TGTGCCAGCAGTTATCCCGGGACAGGGAGGCAGTACTTC. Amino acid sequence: CASSYPGTGRQYF.

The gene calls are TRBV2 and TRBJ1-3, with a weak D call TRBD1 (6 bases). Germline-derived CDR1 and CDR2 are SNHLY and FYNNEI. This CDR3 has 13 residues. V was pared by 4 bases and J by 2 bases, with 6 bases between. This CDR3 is CASSAGAGNTIYF. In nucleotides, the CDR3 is TGTGCCAGCAGTGCAGGGGCTGGAAACACCATATATTTT. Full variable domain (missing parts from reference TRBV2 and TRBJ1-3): EPEVTQTPSHQVTQMGQEVILRCVPISNHLYFYWYRQILGQKVEFLVSFYNNEISEKSEIFDDQFSVERPDGSNFTLKIRSTKLEDSAMYFCASSAGAGNTIYFGEGSWLTVV.